This TCR beta chain derives from a study of T cells in Graves' hyperthyroidism and ophthalmopathy. Notes on the study in general: The authors' 13 V-J model separated ophthalmopathy from stable hyperthyroidism. Blood held most thyroid clonotypes expanded above 0.001 frequency.

V was shortened by 6 bases and J by 0 bases, with 12 bases between the two germline ends. The CDR3 totals 15 residues. Germline V CDR1 and CDR2: MDHEN, SYDVKM. Each person with ophthalmopathy scored at least 3 on the Clinical Activity Score, reached NOSPECS grade 4 or higher, and had been ill under 3 months. PBMCs were obtained from approximately 10 ml fresh peripheral blood. About this clonotype itself: Antigen specificity is unknown.

Amplification targeted TCR beta CDR3 regions from RNA transcripts. Carried out on the TCR CDR3, a first-round RT-PCR used the HTBI primer set. TCRdb passed the multiplex PCR reads through MiXCR, listing each CDR3 protein once. The sample lists over 250,000 distinct CDR3 sequences, around 20% seen once, with around 65% in the top ten. The sequencing sample was made of blood. The receptor was isolated from a young man with Graves' ophthalmopathy. V is TRBV28 and J is TRBJ2-4; D remains unclear. This CDR3 reads CASRVTRLAKNIQYF. The CDR3 bases are TGTGCCAGCAGGGTTACACGGCTAGCCAAAAACATTCAGTACTTC.